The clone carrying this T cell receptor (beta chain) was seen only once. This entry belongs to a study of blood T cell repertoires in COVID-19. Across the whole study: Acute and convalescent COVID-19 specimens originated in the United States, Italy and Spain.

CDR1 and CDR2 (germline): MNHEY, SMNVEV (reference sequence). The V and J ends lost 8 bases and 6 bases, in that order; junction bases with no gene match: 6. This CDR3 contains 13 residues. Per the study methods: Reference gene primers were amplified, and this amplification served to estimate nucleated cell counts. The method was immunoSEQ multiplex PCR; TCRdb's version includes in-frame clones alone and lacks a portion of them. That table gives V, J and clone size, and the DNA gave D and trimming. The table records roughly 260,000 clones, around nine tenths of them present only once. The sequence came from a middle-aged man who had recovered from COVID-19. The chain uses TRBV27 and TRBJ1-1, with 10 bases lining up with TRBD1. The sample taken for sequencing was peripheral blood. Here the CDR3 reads CASRQGAVSEAFF. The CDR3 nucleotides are TGTGCCAGCCGACAGGGGGCGGTCTCTGAAGCTTTCTTT.